This T cell receptor (beta chain) was identified in a study of tumor and adjacent non-tumor tissue in lung cancer. The template was RNA from unsorted bulk tissue. The germline V gene has CDR1 DFQATT and CDR2 SNEGSKA (reference sequence). The CDR3 sequence is 13 residues long. The library came from three nested PCR rounds adapted from ARM-PCR protocols. TCRdb independently ran MiXCR on the multiplex PCR reads; one entry per CDR3 protein. The sample records about 200,000 distinct CDR3 sequences, over 55% being singletons. This clonotype has only one observation. Sequenced material: lung tumor tissue. The TCR sequence derives from a man aged 55 to 70 with non-small cell lung cancer. This sequence joins TRBV20-1 and TRBJ2-5; TRBD1 agrees at 8 bases. The closer fit of TRBJ2-1 to the DNA end suggests the J call may be wrong. Here the CDR3 reads CSATDRVRETQFF. CDR3 DNA sequence: TGCAGTGCCACGGACAGGGTGAGAGAGACCCAGTTCTTC.